A single sample is the source of the 18 T cell receptor beta chains below, sequenced in a study of vaccination and CD4 T cells after COVID-19 (dated by TCRdb to between 2021 and 2023). Library construction relied on PCR. The instrument given in TCRdb is Illumina iSeq 100. At the Johns Hopkins FTIC core, DNA from the cultured CD4+ T cells underwent TCR sequencing with the Oncomine TCR Beta short-read assay. TCRdb reprocessing: public reads trimmed at Q25 with fastp, clones called with MiXCR, in-frame beta chains kept. Each entry is one CDR3 protein sequence, shown with its most common DNA and genes. Present in this sample are about 8,900 distinct CDR3 sequences, 55% to 75% of which were seen just once. The top ten hold 30% of the sample. What these receptors recognize is not known. What this sample's treatment or condition label stands for: roughly 10-day PBMC culture with coronavirus spike peptide pools or control peptides (ViraFEST assay).

The sequenced sample was CD4+ T cells from blood, cultured in vitro. All receptors come from a human donor who had recovered from COVID-19.

V and J are TRBV15 and TRBJ1-2; D call uncertain. V was trimmed by 0 bases and J by 0 bases, leaving 8 bases between them. This CDR3 is built from 15 residues. Per the germline V gene, CDR1 is LNHNV and CDR2 is YYDKDF (reference sequence). The CDR3 DNA is TGTGCCACCAGCAGAGAGGCAGGAACTAACTATGGCTACACCTTC. Its protein product is CATSREAGTNYGYTF.

The J gene is TRBJ1-6, the V gene TRBV6-2 or TRBV6-3; TRBD1 aligns across 9 bases. There are 15 residues in the CDR3. Losses at the gene ends were 6 bases for V and 7 bases for J; bases not matched to a gene: 7. Germline CDR1 and CDR2: MNHEY and SVGEGT. The CDR3 coding sequence is TGTGCCAGCAGACCCGACAGGGGGGAAAATTCACCCCTCCACTTT. It specifies CASRPDRGENSPLHF.

This chain uses TRBV19 with TRBJ2-3; 11 bases map to TRBD2. The V segment lost 5 bases and the J segment 6 bases; nucleotides outside the gene matches: 16. The germline V gene encodes CDR1 LNHDA and CDR2 SQIVND (reference sequence). The CDR3 totals 18 residues. This CDR3 reads CASSERLLAGGTSDTQYF. Here the CDR3 DNA reads TGTGCCAGTAGTGAACGACTATTAGCGGGAGGGACGTCTGATACGCAGTATTTT. The full variable domain, completed using reference TRBV19 and TRBJ2-3, is DGGITQSPKYLFRKEGQNVTLSCEQNLNHDAMYWYRQDPGQGLRLIYYSQIVNDFQKGDIAEGYSVSREKKESFPLTVTSAQKNPTAFYLCASSERLLAGGTSDTQYFGPGTRLTVL.

This chain uses TRBV6-5 with TRBJ2-7; possibly TRBD1 for D (6 bases). The CDR3 totals 15 residues. The V gene lost 0 bases and the J gene lost 4 bases, with 13 bases spanning the gap. Germline CDR1 MNHEY, CDR2 SVGAGI. The CDR3 coding sequence is TGTGCCAGCAGTTACTCTCCGGGACAAAATTACGAGCAGTACTTC. Translating gives CASSYSPGQNYEQYF.

This clonotype was detected a few times. J is TRBJ2-2 and V is TRBV7-6; 10 nucleotides agree with TRBD2. This CDR3 region has 14 residues. Germline CDR1 and CDR2: SGHVS and FNYEAQ. V shed 5 bases, J shed 6 bases, and the junction held 3 bases outside the gene matches. The CDR3 DNA reads TGTGCCAGCAGCCGGGGACTAGCGCCCGGGGAGCTGTTTTTT. Translation gives CASSRGLAPGELFF.

V and J are TRBV6-1 and TRBJ2-7; 7 nucleotides match TRBD2. With V trimmed by 4 bases and J by 6 bases, 18 bases remained unmatched. Germline V lookup: CDR1 MNHNS, CDR2 SASEGT. CDR3 length: 17 residues. The CDR3 nucleotides read TGTGCCAGCAGTGTTACCGATAGCGGGTTGGGATTCGCCGAGCAGTACTTC. This codes for CASSVTDSGLGFAEQYF.

The J gene is TRBJ1-6, the V gene TRBV12-3 or TRBV12-4, with D perhaps matching TRBD1 (5 bases). V dropped 3 bases and J dropped 6 bases, with 12 bases sitting between them. The CDR3 is 15 residues long. The CDR3 sequence is CASSFGGVGNSPLHF. The CDR3 DNA reads TGTGCCAGCAGTTTCGGAGGGGTAGGTAATTCACCCCTCCACTTT.

The chain uses TRBV19 and TRBJ2-4; 9 nucleotides line up with TRBD2. This CDR3 spans 16 amino acids. J lost 8 bases, V lost 2 bases, and 10 bases had no gene match. Germline CDR1 reads LNHDA; CDR2 reads SQIVND (reference sequence). CDR3 residues: CASSIRAGGGEDIQYF. CDR3 sequence (DNA): TGTGCCAGTAGTATAAGAGCGGGAGGAGGGGAGGACATTCAGTACTTC.

The sample holds a few counts of this clonotype. The chain combines TRBV20-1 with TRBJ2-5; the D gene is possibly TRBD2 (5 bases). Germline assignment: CDR1 DFQATT and CDR2 SNEGSKA (reference sequence). V was pared by 2 bases and J by 4 bases, with 11 bases between. The CDR3 spans 13 residues. The CDR3 spells CSARTSTSETQYF. DNA of the CDR3: TGCAGTGCTAGAACTAGTACGTCAGAGACCCAGTACTTC.

This clonotype came up a few times. The chain employs TRBV20-1 and TRBJ1-2, with D perhaps matching TRBD1 (5 bases). The V gene's germline CDR1 is DFQATT and CDR2 SNEGSKA (reference sequence). V lost 8 bases, J lost 6 bases, and 19 bases lay in between. CDR3 length equals 13 residues. CDR3 sequence reads: CSNAAWRGDGYTF. DNA of the CDR3: TGCAGTAACGCGGCTTGGCGAGGGGATGGCTACACCTTC.

The chain links TRBV29-1 to TRBJ1-1, with 9 bases lining up with TRBD1. The CDR3 runs to 12 residues. Germline V gives CDR1 SQVTM, CDR2 ANQGSEA. V shed 7 bases and J 4 bases; nucleotides not matched to a gene: 4. The CDR3 here is CSAVQGATEAFF. CDR3 nucleotide sequence: TGCAGCGCGGTACAGGGGGCCACTGAAGCTTTCTTT. Supplemented by reference TRBV29-1 and TRBJ1-1, the full variable domain reads SAVISQKPSRDICQRGTSLTIQCQVDSQVTMMFWYRQQPGQSLTLIATANQGSEATYESGFVIDKFPISRPNLTFSTLTVSNMSPEDSSIYLCSAVQGATEAFFGQGTRLTVV.

The chain has TRBV25-1 and TRBJ2-5; no clear D. The germline CDR1 and CDR2 sequences are MGHDK and SYGVNS. This CDR3 is 15 amino acids long. Deletions cut 3 bases from V and 3 bases from J, with 14 bases between. The CDR3 DNA reads as TGTGCCAGCAGTGATGCAGGAGTCCAGGAAGAGACCCAGTACTTC. As protein: CASSDAGVQEETQYF.

This clonotype was observed a handful of times. The genes are TRBV7-9 and TRBJ2-3, with 7 bases matching TRBD1. Trimming took 1 base from V and 3 from J; bases not matched to a gene: 1. CDR1 and CDR2 (germline): SEHNR, FQNEAQ (reference sequence). The CDR3 runs 14 residues. The CDR3 bases are TGTGCCAGCAGCTTAGAGGGGGCGACAGATACGCAGTATTTT. It yields the protein CASSLEGATDTQYF.

The chain has TRBV9 and TRBJ2-4; D might be TRBD2 (6 bases). This CDR3 has 13 amino acids. Germline V CDR1 and CDR2: SGDLS, YYNGEE. The V gene lost 0 bases and the J gene lost 8 bases, with 9 bases spanning the gap. In DNA form, the CDR3 reads TGTGCCAGCAGCGTAGCCCCGGGAGACATTCAGTACTTC. Amino acids: CASSVAPGDIQYF.

Only one count was recorded for this clonotype. The CDR3 spells CASSLPTGSYEQYF. CDR3 in DNA: TGTGCCAGCAGCTTACCGACAGGCTCCTACGAGCAGTACTTC. The chain joins TRBV11-2 to TRBJ2-7, with a weak D call TRBD1 (6 bases). V gave up 2 bases and J gave up 0 bases, with 8 bases separating them. This CDR3 is built from 14 residues. Germline V gene lookup returns CDR1 SGHAT and CDR2 FQNNGV.

The CDR3 protein is CASSLVGQSPLHF. For the CDR3, the DNA is TGTGCCAGCAGTTTGGTAGGACAGTCACCCCTCCACTTT. V is TRBV28 and J is TRBJ1-6, with D perhaps TRBD1 (6 bases). The CDR3 is made up of 13 amino acids. V dropped 3 bases and J dropped 10 bases, with 10 bases sitting between them. Germline V lookup: CDR1 MDHEN, CDR2 SYDVKM.

This clonotype has a single count. V usage is TRBV20-1 and J usage is TRBJ1-5; 7 bases are shared with TRBD1. This CDR3 contains 13 residues. J lost 7 bases, V lost 0 bases, and 3 bases had no gene match. CDR1 and CDR2 (germline): DFQATT, SNEGSKA (reference sequence). The CDR3 protein is CSAREQGRQPQHF. The CDR3 DNA follows: TGCAGTGCTAGAGAACAGGGGCGGCAGCCCCAGCATTTT.

This chain links TRBV7-2 with TRBJ1-5; no definite D call. Germline-derived CDR1 and CDR2 are SGHTA and FQGNSA. Trimming pared 8 bases from V and 7 bases from J, leaving 18 bases between. The CDR3 consists of 14 residues. As DNA, the CDR3 is TGTGCCAGCGCCGAGTATAGCGGGGAACAGCCCCAGCATTTT. Its protein is CASAEYSGEQPQHF. Full variable domain (missing parts from reference TRBV7-2 and TRBJ1-5): GAGVSQSPSNKVTEKGKDVELRCDPISGHTALYWYRQSLGQGLEFLIYFQGNSAPDKSGLPSDRFSAERTGGSVSTLTIQRTQQEDSAVYLCASAEYSGEQPQHFGDGTRLSIL.